These 28 T cell receptor beta chains came from one sample sequenced in a study of control samples from healthy donors and cancer patients. Method: immunoSEQ multiplex PCR; TCRdb's copy keeps in-frame clones and lacks some. This sample has 150,000 to 200,000 clones, with about nine tenths found just once. Sequencing was performed on blood. The receptors derive from a woman aged 25-40 years in good health.

The CDR3 sequence is CASSFMTLGNEQFF. The CDR3 DNA sequence: TGTGCCAGCAGTTTTATGACCCTAGGCAATGAGCAGTTCTTC. The chain joins TRBV28 to TRBJ2-1; D is undetermined. Germline V CDR1 and CDR2: MDHEN, SYDVKM. This CDR3 comprises 14 residues. Trimming pared 3 bases from V and 6 bases from J, leaving 12 bases between.

The rearrangement links TRBV6-1 to TRBJ2-5, with unresolved D. V was pared by 2 bases and J by 2 bases, with 6 bases between. This CDR3 contains 13 residues. CDR1 is MNHNS, CDR2 SASEGT, per germline. CDR3 sequence (DNA): TGTGCCAGCAGTGAAACGGTGCAAGAGACCCAGTACTTC. Translating it yields CASSETVQETQYF.

The sample holds one count of this clone. Other DNA sequences in this sample translate to the same CDR3. This chain uses TRBV19 with TRBJ1-5; D is perhaps TRBD1 (5 bases). Trimming took 5 bases from V and 2 from J, leaving 10 bases between them. Germline V gives CDR1 LNHDA, CDR2 SQIVND (reference sequence). This CDR3 comprises 14 residues. Here the CDR3 reads CASSGGLGNQPQHF. CDR3 in DNA: TGTGCCAGTAGTGGGGGGTTGGGCAATCAGCCCCAGCATTTT.

This clone appeared once. The gene calls are TRBV7-9 and TRBJ2-7; 8 bases are a match to TRBD2. The CDR3 loop spans 14 amino acids. The germline V gene has CDR1 SEHNR and CDR2 FQNEAQ (reference sequence). Unmatched junction bases numbered 4, after V lost 3 bases and J lost 3 bases. CDR3 sequence (DNA): TGTGCCAGCAGCTTTACGGGACTAGTCTACGAGCAGTACTTC. Translating gives CASSFTGLVYEQYF.

On this clone itself: One junction end does not reproduce the germline sequence, and a read error may be involved. The rearrangement uses TRBV5-5 and TRBJ1-6; a weak D match, TRBD1 (5 bases). The CDR3 sequence is 14 residues long. In germline, CDR1 is SGHKS, CDR2 YYEKEE (reference sequence). CDR3 region: CASTLTATNSPLHF. CDR3 sequence (DNA): TGTGCCAGCACCTTGACAGCTACCAATTCACCCCTCCACTTT.

The chain links TRBV19 to TRBJ1-4; 10 positions agree with TRBD1. With V trimmed by 5 bases and J by 0 bases, 0 bases remained unmatched. This CDR3 contains 15 residues. Germline CDR1 and CDR2: LNHDA and SQIVND (reference sequence). CDR3 sequence reads: CASSGQGATNEKLFF. The CDR3 nucleotides read TGTGCCAGTAGTGGACAGGGGGCAACTAATGAAAAACTGTTTTTT.

V gene TRBV15 combines with J gene TRBJ2-7; TRBD2 might be the D (5 bases). The germline V gene has CDR1 LNHNV and CDR2 YYDKDF (reference sequence). V shed 3 bases and J shed 2 bases, with 8 bases lying between them. CDR3 size: 13 residues. In nucleotides, the CDR3 is TGTGCCACCAGCAGCCGGGAACCCTACGAGCAGTACTTC. It is translated as CATSSREPYEQYF.

For the CDR3, the DNA is TGTGCCAGCAGTTACTCGAGGACTAGCGACAATGAGCAGTTCTTC. Translating gives CASSYSRTSDNEQFF. The chain combines TRBV6-5 with TRBJ2-1; 9 bases line up with TRBD2. The trim removed 0 bases at V and 5 bases at J, leaving 2 bases unmatched. Germline V CDR1 and CDR2: MNHEY, SVGAGI. CDR3 length: 15 residues.

The V call is TRBV20-1, the J call TRBJ1-3; D ambiguous. The V and J ends lost 5 bases and 3 bases respectively, with 5 bases between them. Germline CDR1 reads DFQATT; CDR2 reads SNEGSKA (reference sequence). This CDR3 region has 11 residues. In DNA, the CDR3 is TGCAGTGCTTGGGGTGGAAACACCATATATTTT. This encodes CSAWGGNTIYF.

The rearrangement links TRBV25-1 to TRBJ2-4; 7 bases map to TRBD1. The CDR3 is 16 residues long. The V and J ends lost 4 bases and 2 bases, in that order; junction bases with no gene match: 8. Germline-derived CDR1 and CDR2 are MGHDK and SYGVNS. The CDR3 loop reads CASSGLDRESKNIQYF. Written as DNA, the CDR3 is TGTGCCAGCAGTGGCCTCGACAGGGAATCCAAAAACATTCAGTACTTC.

Only a few counts were recorded for this clone. The gene calls are TRBV24-1 and TRBJ2-3; D gene ambiguous. This CDR3 is 14 amino acids long. With 2 bases removed from V and 4 bases from J, the gap between germline ends came to 9 bases. The V gene's germline CDR1 is KGHDR and CDR2 SFDVKD. The DNA for the CDR3 is TGTGCCACCAGTGATTGGGGTAGCTCAGATACGCAGTATTTT. It codes for CATSDWGSSDTQYF.

The chain links TRBV19 to TRBJ2-2, with D possibly matching TRBD2 (6 bases). The V end lost 1 base, the J end lost 4 bases, and 10 bases lay between the germline ends. The CDR3 has 15 amino acids. Germline assignment: CDR1 LNHDA and CDR2 SQIVND (reference sequence). In DNA form, the CDR3 reads TGTGCCAGTAGTATAGGGCGGAGGGGCACCGGGGAGCTGTTTTTT. It is translated as CASSIGRRGTGELFF.

A single count supports this clone. The chain uses TRBV28 and TRBJ2-1, with D possibly TRBD2 on 6 matching bases. V lost 3 bases, J lost 3 bases, and 12 bases lay in between. Looked up from germline, CDR1 is MDHEN and CDR2 is SYDVKM. The length of the CDR3 is 15 residues. CDR3 in amino acids: CASSLEGGDYNEQFF. The CDR3 DNA sequence: TGTGCCAGCAGTTTGGAGGGCGGTGACTACAATGAGCAGTTCTTC.

This clone has just one count. The V call is TRBV5-1, the J call TRBJ1-5; TRBD1 matches at 8 bases. Looked up from germline, CDR1 is SGHRS and CDR2 is YFSETQ. The junction had 2 bases not matched to a gene; V was cut back by 3 bases and J by 0 bases. This CDR3 is 15 amino acids long. The CDR3 nucleotides are TGCGCCAGCAGCTCGACAGGGGATAGCAATCAGCCCCAGCATTTT. It codes for CASSSTGDSNQPQHF.

This clone appeared a single time. The CDR3 DNA sequence: TGTGCCAGTAGGGGACAGGCGTATAGCAATCAGCCCCAGCATTTT. Encoded protein: CASRGQAYSNQPQHF. This chain joins TRBV19 and TRBJ1-5, with 8 bases fitting TRBD1. The CDR3 has 15 amino acids. The J segment lost 0 bases and the V segment lost 6 bases, leaving 4 bases of the junction unmatched. Germline CDR1 reads LNHDA; CDR2 reads SQIVND (reference sequence).

The chain carries TRBV29-1 and TRBJ2-4, with a weak D call TRBD1 (6 bases). The V gene lost 3 bases and the J gene lost 6 bases, with 12 bases spanning the gap. Germline V gene lookup returns CDR1 SQVTM and CDR2 ANQGSEA. This CDR3 has 13 amino acids. The CDR3 here is CSVEGQGRNIQYF. The CDR3 coding sequence is TGCAGCGTTGAGGGGCAGGGGAGAAACATTCAGTACTTC.

The genes are TRBV7-2 and TRBJ1-5, with 8 bases matching TRBD1. CDR1 and CDR2 (germline): SGHTA, FQGNSA. CDR3 length: 13 amino acids. V was pared by 5 bases and J by 7 bases, with 4 bases of the junction left unmatched. The CDR3 bases are TGTGCCAGCAGCACCACAGGGGGACAGCCCCAGCATTTT. It codes for CASSTTGGQPQHF. Using reference TRBV7-2 and TRBJ1-5 for the parts outside the CDR3, the full variable domain is GAGVSQSPSNKVTEKGKDVELRCDPISGHTALYWYRQSLGQGLEFLIYFQGNSAPDKSGLPSDRFSAERTGGSVSTLTIQRTQQEDSAVYLCASSTTGGQPQHFGDGTRLSIL.

The V call is TRBV6-6, the J call TRBJ2-5; D is perhaps TRBD1 (5 bases). This CDR3 contains 13 residues. CDR1 is MNHNY and CDR2 is SVGAGI in the germline V gene (reference sequence). Trimming shortened V by 5 bases and J by 2 bases, and 9 bases separated the two germline ends. CDR3 bases: TGTGCCAGCAGTCTTGACAGTCAAGAGACCCAGTACTTC. Its protein product is CASSLDSQETQYF.

The CDR3 spells CASSLAQKNTGELFF. CDR3 in DNA: TGTGCCAGCAGCTTGGCACAGAAAAACACCGGGGAGCTGTTTTTT. The chain combines TRBV5-5 with TRBJ2-2; D call uncertain. Per germline, CDR1 SGHKS and CDR2 YYEKEE (reference sequence). V was cut by 0 bases and J by 2 bases, with 8 bases left in between. There are 15 residues in the CDR3.

The rearrangement joins TRBV24-1 to TRBJ2-5; D is possibly TRBD1 (5 bases). CDR3 length: 13 residues. Trimming cost V 3 bases and J 4 bases, with 8 bases left between them. Germline lookup yields CDR1 KGHDR and CDR2 SFDVKD. CDR3 loop: CATSDAGLETQYF. DNA for the CDR3: TGTGCCACCAGTGATGCAGGGTTAGAGACCCAGTACTTC.

This clone was counted between two and nine times. In the same sample, other DNA sequences code for this CDR3. The V call is TRBV18, the J call TRBJ1-1, with D unresolved. Looked up from germline, CDR1 is KGHSH and CDR2 is LQKENI. Trimming took off 4 bases at V and 0 bases at J, with 3 bases between the two ends. The CDR3 spans 12 residues. CDR3 DNA sequence: TGTGCCAGCTCACAGATGAACACTGAAGCTTTCTTT. Translated: CASSQMNTEAFF.

This clone has a single count. This sequence joins TRBV6-5 and TRBJ1-2, with 7 bases matching TRBD1. V shed 2 bases and J 0 bases; nucleotides not matched to a gene: 0. From germline, CDR1 is MNHEY and CDR2 SVGAGI. The CDR3 sequence is 14 residues long. CDR3 bases: TGTGCCAGCAGTTACGACAGGGCTAACTATGGCTACACCTTC. Encoded protein: CASSYDRANYGYTF.

CDR3 in DNA: TGTGCCAGCAGCTTAGGACAGGGAATTTCCTACAATGAGCAGTTCTTC. It specifies CASSLGQGISYNEQFF. The chain has TRBV13 and TRBJ2-1, with a possible D match to TRBD1 (6 bases). The length of the CDR3 is 16 residues. Germline loops: CDR1 PRHDT, CDR2 FYEKMQ (reference sequence). The V gene lost 0 bases and the J gene lost 1 base, with 10 bases spanning the gap.

The chain is built from TRBV28 and TRBJ1-2; D remains ambiguous. V lost 1 base, J lost 6 bases, and 6 bases lay in between. This CDR3 is built from 12 residues. Germline loops: CDR1 MDHEN, CDR2 SYDVKM. The CDR3 spells CASSLYRHGYTF. CDR3 sequence (DNA): TGTGCCAGCAGTTTATACAGACATGGCTACACCTTC.

The CDR3 region is CASSEEGRGSDTQYF. In DNA, the CDR3 is TGTGCCAGCAGTGAAGAGGGCCGGGGCTCAGATACGCAGTATTTT. The rearrangement joins TRBV2 to TRBJ2-3; D tentatively reads TRBD1 or TRBD2 (5 bases each). Trimming stripped 1 base from V and 4 bases from J, with 12 bases between. The V gene's germline CDR1 is SNHLY and CDR2 FYNNEI. The CDR3 runs to 15 residues.

V and J are TRBV6-5 and TRBJ1-2; 8 nucleotides line up with TRBD1. The V and J ends lost 6 bases and 8 bases, in that order; junction bases with no gene match: 11. The CDR3 has 14 amino acids. Germline V gene data show CDR1 as MNHEY and CDR2 as SVGAGI. The DNA for the CDR3 is TGTGCCAGCAGCCTGGACAGGGTCTTGGGAGGCTACACCTTC. The encoded protein is CASSLDRVLGGYTF.

This clone was seen a single time. This chain connects TRBV24-1 to TRBJ2-3; the D gene is possibly TRBD1 (5 bases). This CDR3 has 14 amino acids. Germline loops: CDR1 KGHDR, CDR2 SFDVKD. Trimming stripped 2 bases from V and 5 bases from J, with 10 bases between. The CDR3 region is CATSDSQGRDTQYF. DNA of the CDR3: TGTGCCACCAGTGATTCCCAGGGTAGAGATACGCAGTATTTT.

The V and J genes are TRBV14 and TRBJ1-1; no clear D gene. Germline V gene sequence: CDR1 SGHDN, CDR2 FVKESK. The CDR3 totals 13 residues. Trimming cost V 1 base and J 5 bases, with 8 bases left between them. This chain's CDR3 is CASSQGWVTEAFF. DNA of the CDR3: TGTGCCAGCAGCCAAGGCTGGGTAACTGAAGCTTTCTTT.